Shown below are 27 T cell receptor beta chains from a single sample sequenced in a study of cytomegalovirus exposure and HLA in healthy donors. 13 Jbeta primers and 60 Vbeta primers were used for the PCR. TCRdb keeps only in-frame clones here, not all; method: immunoSEQ multiplex PCR. The sample gives under 150,000 clones, roughly 80% of which show up once; roughly 10% is in the top ten. The sequenced sample was PBMCs. These receptors were collected from a woman between 50 and 59 years old in good health and CMV-seropositive.

The J gene is TRBJ2-3, the V gene TRBV5-1; 10 nucleotides line up with TRBD2. Germline V gene data show CDR1 as SGHRS and CDR2 as YFSETQ. This CDR3 spans 16 amino acids. Unmatched junction bases numbered 3, after V lost 2 bases and J lost 0 bases. The CDR3 sequence: CASSLAGGASTDTQYF. CDR3 nucleotides: TGCGCCAGCAGCTTAGCGGGGGGGGCCAGCACAGATACGCAGTATTTT. Looking up the rest from reference TRBV5-1 and TRBJ2-3 gives the full variable domain: KAGVTQTPRYLIKTRGQQVTLSCSPISGHRSVSWYQQTPGQGLQFLFEYFSETQRNKGNFPGRFSGRQFSNSRSEMNVSTLELGDSALYLCASSLAGGASTDTQYFGPGTRLTVL.

This sequence joins TRBV19 and TRBJ1-5; TRBD1 might be the D (6 bases). In germline, CDR1 is LNHDA, CDR2 SQIVND (reference sequence). This CDR3 is 16 amino acids long. V gave up 5 bases and J gave up 1 base, with 15 bases separating them. CDR3 protein: CASSARTAGSNQPQHF. CDR3 bases: TGTGCCAGTAGTGCCCGGACAGCCGGGAGCAATCAGCCCCAGCATTTT.

V gene TRBV5-1 combines with J gene TRBJ2-7; 9 positions agree with TRBD1. The V gene's germline CDR1 is SGHRS and CDR2 YFSETQ. CDR3 length: 14 residues. V gave up 4 bases and J gave up 2 bases; unmatched junction bases: 4. The CDR3 DNA reads TGCGCCAGCAGCCCGGGACAGGGTCCCTACGAGCAGTACTTC. Amino acid sequence: CASSPGQGPYEQYF.

The gene calls are TRBV5-1 and TRBJ2-1; 9 bases line up with TRBD2. The CDR3 is made up of 15 amino acids. CDR1 and CDR2 (germline): SGHRS, YFSETQ. V lost 3 bases and J lost 2; bases outside the gene matches: 3. The CDR3 region is CASSSIAGAYNEQFF. The CDR3 bases are TGCGCCAGCAGCTCAATAGCGGGGGCCTACAATGAGCAGTTCTTC.

The rearrangement links TRBV6-5 to TRBJ2-7, with a possible D match to TRBD1 (6 bases). Trimming removed 2 bases from V and 1 base from J, with 12 bases in between. CDR3 length: 15 residues. Looked up from germline, CDR1 is MNHEY and CDR2 is SVGAGI. The CDR3, as DNA: TGTGCCAGCAGTTACGTCGGGACATCATCCTACGAGCAGTACTTC. Translation: CASSYVGTSSYEQYF.

V is TRBV28 and J is TRBJ2-7; tentatively, D is TRBD1 (6 bases). CDR1 and CDR2 from the germline V gene are MDHEN and SYDVKM. V lost 5 bases and J lost 7, with 18 bases in between. This CDR3 region has 14 residues. As DNA, the CDR3 is TGTGCCAGCAGTCCTCAGGGGCCCCCTTGGGAGCAGTACTTC. Protein product: CASSPQGPPWEQYF.

The chain combines TRBV28 with TRBJ2-7; perhaps TRBD2 as D (7 bases). The CDR3 runs 14 residues. The germline V and J ends were trimmed by 4 bases and 4 bases, with 14 bases remaining between them. CDR1 MDHEN and CDR2 SYDVKM come from the germline V gene. The CDR3, as DNA: TGTGCCAGCAGTTCTGGGGGGGGGCTATACGAGCAGTACTTC. As protein: CASSSGGGLYEQYF.

This chain uses TRBV29-1 with TRBJ2-5; perhaps TRBD1 as D (8 bases). Germline CDR1 is SQVTM and CDR2 is ANQGSEA. Trimming removed 6 bases at V and 5 bases at J, with 13 bases between. The CDR3 is 12 residues long. The DNA for the CDR3 is TGCAGCGTCACAGGGGGGGTGGAGACCCAGTACTTC. It specifies CSVTGGVETQYF.

The J gene is TRBJ2-1, the V gene TRBV7-9; 12 bases line up with TRBD2. The V and J ends lost 7 bases and 7 bases, in that order; junction bases with no gene match: 5. Germline values: CDR1 SEHNR, CDR2 FQNEAQ (reference sequence). The CDR3 is 14 amino acids. The CDR3 bases are TGTGCCAGCACGACTAGCGGGGGATGGAATGAGCAGTTCTTC. It translates to CASTTSGGWNEQFF.

The rearrangement links TRBV2 to TRBJ2-6, with D possibly being TRBD1 (8 bases). Per the germline V gene, CDR1 is SNHLY and CDR2 is FYNNEI. This CDR3 has 16 amino acids. Trimming left V 6 bases short and J 2 bases short, with 14 bases between. CDR3: CASSATGGAGANVLTF. In DNA, the CDR3 is TGTGCCAGCAGCGCAACAGGGGGGGCTGGGGCCAACGTCCTGACTTTC.

V usage is TRBV7-2 and J usage is TRBJ1-3; no clear D gene. Germline-derived CDR1 and CDR2 are SGHTA and FQGNSA. The CDR3 contains 16 residues. Trimming removed 4 bases from V and 3 bases from J, with 16 bases in between. CDR3 in amino acids: CASSSSFLGSGNTIYF. The CDR3 DNA is TGTGCCAGCAGCTCGAGCTTTTTAGGGAGTGGAAACACCATATATTTT.

The CDR3: CASSTGTGVYEQYF. The DNA of the CDR3 is TGTGCCAGCAGTACCGGGACAGGGGTCTACGAGCAGTACTTC. The chain is built from TRBV28 and TRBJ2-5; 10 positions match TRBD1. The DNA matches TRBJ2-7 better at its end, which makes the J call doubtful. The CDR3 covers 14 residues. Germline V gene data show CDR1 as MDHEN and CDR2 as SYDVKM.

The CDR3 DNA reads as TGTGCCAGCAGCCTCTACCCCAGAGGGGGCGCTGGAAACACCATATATTTT. This translates into CASSLYPRGGAGNTIYF. The chain recombines TRBV5-4 with TRBJ1-3; TRBD1 agrees at 7 bases. V lost 4 bases and J lost 2; bases outside the gene matches: 12. This CDR3 contains 17 residues. Germline CDR1 and CDR2: SGHNT and YYREEE (reference sequence).

This clone was seen a few times. The V call is TRBV27, the J call TRBJ2-1, with 7 bases matching TRBD2. J was trimmed by 5 bases and V by 4 bases; bases with no gene match: 11. From germline, CDR1 is MNHEY and CDR2 SMNVEV (reference sequence). The CDR3 sequence is 16 residues long. The CDR3 protein is CASSYPSGLPHNEQFF. CDR3 nucleotide sequence: TGTGCCAGCAGTTACCCTAGCGGCCTACCCCACAATGAGCAGTTCTTC.

This rearrangement joins TRBV6-6 to TRBJ2-3; 11 bases match TRBD1. The CDR3 runs 16 residues. After removal of 6 bases from V and 5 bases from J, the junction contained 10 bases not matched to a gene. CDR1 is MNHNY, CDR2 SVGAGI, per germline (reference sequence). The CDR3 coding sequence is TGTGCCAGCAGATCGACTCCGGGACAGGGGGTAGATACGCAGTATTTT. Translation: CASRSTPGQGVDTQYF.

The V gene is TRBV4-3, the J gene TRBJ2-5; 10 bases are shared with TRBD1. This CDR3 has 15 residues. The junction had 4 bases not matched to a gene; V was cut back by 3 bases and J by 3 bases. Germline V gene lookup returns CDR1 LGHNA and CDR2 YSLEER. CDR3 bases: TGCGCCAGCAGCCACATAGGACAGGGGGAAGAGACCCAGTACTTC. Protein sequence: CASSHIGQGEETQYF.

The V gene is TRBV7-8, the J gene TRBJ1-2, with 9 bases identical to TRBD1. This CDR3 comprises 14 residues. Germline-derived CDR1 and CDR2 are SGHVS and FQNEAQ. Trimming at V came to 4 bases and at J to 5 bases, leaving 5 bases not matched to a gene. In DNA form, the CDR3 reads TGTGCCAGCAGCTCCGGGACAGGGATATATGGCTACACCTTC. Translated, it gives CASSSGTGIYGYTF.

The chain employs TRBV2 and TRBJ1-4, with D uncertain. Trimming cost V 3 bases and J 8 bases, with 13 bases left between them. CDR1 SNHLY and CDR2 FYNNEI come from the germline V gene. The CDR3 is 14 amino acids. The CDR3 here is CASSEERLEEKLFF. CDR3 DNA sequence: TGTGCCAGCAGTGAGGAGAGGTTGGAGGAAAAACTGTTTTTT.

This clone was seen only once. The genes are TRBV28 and TRBJ2-1; D is perhaps TRBD1 (5 bases). Germline lookup yields CDR1 MDHEN and CDR2 SYDVKM. This CDR3 spans 12 amino acids. With 11 bases removed from V and 8 bases from J, the gap between germline ends came to 16 bases. The DNA of the CDR3 is TGTGCCCTGGGGCAGGGCGAGGATGAGCAGTTCTTC. Amino acid sequence: CALGQGEDEQFF.

This clone was detected only once. J is TRBJ2-5 and V is TRBV4-2; 12 bases agree with TRBD2. V lost 4 bases, J lost 4 bases, and 10 bases stayed unmatched. There are 17 residues in the CDR3. Germline-derived CDR1 and CDR2 are LGHNA and YNFKEQ. CDR3 in DNA: TGTGCCAGCAGCCTAGGGACTAGCGGGCAGGTGGGAGAGACCCAGTACTTC. Its translation: CASSLGTSGQVGETQYF.

The genes are TRBV7-9 and TRBJ2-3; D gene ambiguous. The CDR3 runs to 13 residues. V gave up 5 bases and J gave up 1 base, with 7 bases separating them. Germline V lookup: CDR1 SEHNR, CDR2 FQNEAQ (reference sequence). As DNA, the CDR3 is TGTGCCAGCAGCAACGCGGGCACAGATACGCAGTATTTT. This translates into CASSNAGTDTQYF.

The chain joins TRBV7-9 to TRBJ2-2; the match to TRBD2 covers 7 bases. The CDR3 has 14 residues. Trimming cost V 8 bases and J 5 bases; bases outside gene matches: 8. Germline-derived CDR1 and CDR2 are SEHNR and FQNEAQ (reference sequence). The CDR3 sequence: CASGRVELTGELFF. The CDR3 nucleotides are TGTGCCAGCGGGAGGGTGGAGCTGACCGGGGAGCTGTTTTTT.

The V and J genes are TRBV6-1 and TRBJ1-1; D may be TRBD1 (6 bases). Trimming left V 8 bases short and J 1 base short, with 11 bases between. The germline V gene has CDR1 MNHNS and CDR2 SASEGT. CDR3 length: 13 residues. CDR3 loop: CASARQENTEAFF. The DNA for the CDR3 is TGTGCCAGCGCTAGACAGGAGAACACTGAAGCTTTCTTT.

The rearrangement links TRBV14 to TRBJ2-1, with D possibly being TRBD2 (6 bases). Per germline, CDR1 SGHDN and CDR2 FVKESK. This CDR3 spans 13 amino acids. V dropped 0 bases and J dropped 13 bases, with 13 bases sitting between them. The CDR3 spells CASSQDWRGIQFF. In DNA, the CDR3 is TGTGCCAGCAGCCAAGACTGGCGGGGAATACAGTTCTTC.

The chain is built from TRBV6-5 and TRBJ2-5; 8 nucleotides line up with TRBD2. From germline, CDR1 is MNHEY and CDR2 SVGAGI. This CDR3 contains 15 residues. J was trimmed by 4 bases and V by 7 bases; bases with no gene match: 11. CDR3 region: CASISSGAGGETQYF. The CDR3 DNA sequence: TGTGCCAGCATAAGTAGCGGGGCGGGGGGAGAGACCCAGTACTTC.

The chain recombines TRBV7-8 with TRBJ2-7, with D tentatively TRBD2 (5 bases). The CDR3 contains 13 residues. Trimming stripped 3 bases from V and 1 base from J, with 7 bases between. The germline V gene has CDR1 SGHVS and CDR2 FQNEAQ. The CDR3 nucleotides are TGTGCCAGCAGCTTTCGGACTTCCTACGAGCAGTACTTC. Translated: CASSFRTSYEQYF.

The rearrangement links TRBV7-3 to TRBJ1-2; the match to TRBD1 covers 9 bases. J gave up 1 base and V 3 bases, and 3 bases lay outside the gene matches. CDR1 SGHTA and CDR2 FQGTGA come from the germline V gene. CDR3 length: 15 residues. CDR3 DNA: TGTGCCAGCAGCTTTGGACAGGGGAGTAACTATGGCTACACCTTC. Its translation: CASSFGQGSNYGYTF.